A selection of T cell receptor beta chains follows, all from one sample in a study of post-analysis software for immune sequencing data. MiXCR was run by TCRdb on the PCR reads, yielding one entry per CDR3 protein. The sample carries about 200,000 distinct CDR3 sequences, around 29% recorded once. Source material: blood. The receptors originated from a girl between 2 and 17 years old with multiple sclerosis. CDR3s include the opening cysteine and the closing phenylalanine or tryptophan. The D gene is left open where the match is weak.

j_gene: TRBJ1-2
v_gene: TRBV29-1
d_gene: TRBD1
CDR3aa: CSVRQGPLSNYGYTF

j_gene: TRBJ2-4
v_gene: TRBV3-1
d_gene: -
CDR3aa: CASSRGGNPKNIQYF

j_gene: TRBJ1-2
v_gene: TRBV5-1
d_gene: -
CDR3aa: CASSLDSPNYGYTF

j_gene: TRBJ1-1
v_gene: TRBV20-1
d_gene: -
CDR3aa: CSTRGTPGRRYTEAFF

j_gene: TRBJ2-3
v_gene: TRBV6-2/TRBV6-3
d_gene: -
CDR3aa: CASSYGSSGRFTDTQYF

j_gene: TRBJ2-3
v_gene: TRBV20-1
d_gene: -
CDR3aa: CSATPPLGADTQYF

j_gene: TRBJ1-5
v_gene: TRBV20-1
d_gene: -
CDR3aa: CSARGLVPNYGNQPQHF

j_gene: TRBJ2-3
v_gene: TRBV5-5
d_gene: -
CDR3aa: CASSLVATDDTQYF

j_gene: TRBJ2-1
v_gene: TRBV28
d_gene: -
CDR3aa: CASSFMQGLGYNEQFF

j_gene: TRBJ2-7
v_gene: TRBV7-9
d_gene: TRBD1
CDR3aa: CASSSSMGTGSYEQYF

j_gene: TRBJ1-2
v_gene: TRBV29-1
d_gene: -
CDR3aa: CSAGGYGYTF

j_gene: TRBJ2-7
v_gene: TRBV10-1
d_gene: -
CDR3aa: CASRVAWDYEQYF

j_gene: TRBJ2-3
v_gene: TRBV20-1
d_gene: -
CDR3aa: CSAGDSPRAGDTQYF

j_gene: TRBJ1-4
v_gene: TRBV6-1
d_gene: -
CDR3aa: CASSGYNEKLFF

j_gene: TRBJ2-1
v_gene: TRBV18
d_gene: -
CDR3aa: CASSPGINSYNEQFF

j_gene: TRBJ2-7
v_gene: TRBV4-2
d_gene: TRBD1
CDR3aa: CASSQGDSWTYEQYF

j_gene: TRBJ1-5
v_gene: TRBV12-3/TRBV12-4
d_gene: -
CDR3aa: CASSFQGGDQPQHF

j_gene: TRBJ1-1
v_gene: TRBV19
d_gene: TRBD1
CDR3aa: CASSFQGGGTEAFF

j_gene: TRBJ2-1
v_gene: TRBV5-1
d_gene: TRBD2
CDR3aa: CASRLAGAYNEQFF

j_gene: TRBJ1-2
v_gene: TRBV28
d_gene: -
CDR3aa: CASSWTDLDYGYTF

j_gene: TRBJ1-1
v_gene: TRBV3-1
d_gene: -
CDR3aa: CASSHWASDTEAFF

j_gene: TRBJ2-7
v_gene: TRBV20-1
d_gene: -
CDR3aa: CSASRGPYYEQYF

j_gene: TRBJ2-5
v_gene: TRBV28
d_gene: -
CDR3aa: CASSPEVGRRYQETQYF

j_gene: TRBJ2-3
v_gene: TRBV11-2
d_gene: TRBD2
CDR3aa: CASSSVRGGRTDTQYF

j_gene: TRBJ1-1
v_gene: TRBV18
d_gene: -
CDR3aa: CASSPGITTEAFF

j_gene: TRBJ1-2
v_gene: TRBV6-6
d_gene: -
CDR3aa: CAGTYGRGDRYGYTF

j_gene: TRBJ1-4
v_gene: TRBV27
d_gene: TRBD1
CDR3aa: CASSETGDFGKLFF

j_gene: TRBJ1-2
v_gene: TRBV9
d_gene: -
CDR3aa: CASSVSRGGIEFNYGYTF

j_gene: TRBJ2-4
v_gene: TRBV6-5
d_gene: TRBD1
CDR3aa: CASSSRQGGNIQYF

j_gene: TRBJ2-7
v_gene: TRBV7-2
d_gene: TRBD2
CDR3aa: CASSPGGGSYEQYF

j_gene: -
v_gene: TRBV29-1
d_gene: -
CDR3aa: CSVVWGAGEQYF

j_gene: TRBJ2-3
v_gene: TRBV7-2
d_gene: -
CDR3aa: CASSLEGFKTDTQYF

j_gene: TRBJ2-2
v_gene: TRBV5-5
d_gene: -
CDR3aa: CASSGRGSTGELFF

j_gene: TRBJ2-7
v_gene: TRBV5-1
d_gene: -
CDR3aa: CASYTEGYEQYF

j_gene: TRBJ2-4
v_gene: TRBV10-3
d_gene: TRBD2
CDR3aa: CAISEPGTSGGALSKNIQYF

j_gene: TRBJ2-1
v_gene: TRBV27
d_gene: -
CDR3aa: CASSSPMRDSYNEQFF

j_gene: TRBJ2-7
v_gene: TRBV20-1
d_gene: TRBD2
CDR3aa: CSVEREFEQYF

j_gene: TRBJ2-3
v_gene: TRBV7-9
d_gene: TRBD2
CDR3aa: CASSLPTSGSTDTQYF

j_gene: TRBJ2-5
v_gene: TRBV27
d_gene: -
CDR3aa: CASSTEARQETQYF

j_gene: TRBJ1-2
v_gene: TRBV12-3/TRBV12-4
d_gene: TRBD1
CDR3aa: CASSPRQGEDYGYTF

j_gene: TRBJ1-5
v_gene: TRBV15
d_gene: -
CDR3aa: CATSRDVSGNQPQHF

j_gene: TRBJ1-1
v_gene: TRBV11-2
d_gene: TRBD1
CDR3aa: CASSAGTGGTAFF

j_gene: TRBJ1-6
v_gene: TRBV25-1
d_gene: TRBD1
CDR3aa: CASSESTGGLSPLHF

j_gene: TRBJ1-1
v_gene: TRBV5-1
d_gene: TRBD1
CDR3aa: CASAGQRMNTEAFF

j_gene: TRBJ2-1
v_gene: TRBV29-1
d_gene: -
CDR3aa: CSASPGHYEQFF

j_gene: TRBJ1-2
v_gene: TRBV29-1
d_gene: -
CDR3aa: CSVPEPGGYTF

j_gene: TRBJ1-1
v_gene: TRBV29-1
d_gene: -
CDR3aa: CSVTTEFRPRMNTEAFF

j_gene: TRBJ2-2
v_gene: TRBV18
d_gene: -
CDR3aa: CASSPLTPNTGELFF

j_gene: TRBJ2-2
v_gene: TRBV12-3/TRBV12-4
d_gene: TRBD2
CDR3aa: CASKRETTGELFF

j_gene: TRBJ2-1
v_gene: TRBV20-1
d_gene: TRBD2
CDR3aa: CSARELPSGNYNEQFF

j_gene: -
v_gene: TRBV12-3/TRBV12-4
d_gene: TRBD2
CDR3aa: CASRPGRAGVYEQYF

j_gene: TRBJ1-1
v_gene: TRBV13
d_gene: -
CDR3aa: CASSHRQADSRVTEAFF